The 5 T cell receptor beta chains listed next were all sequenced from one sample in a study of blood T cell repertoires in COVID-19. Here immunoSEQ multiplex PCR was the method, and the copy in TCRdb shows in-frame clones only, minus some. The sample comprises roughly 190,000 clones, approximately 90% of which are singletons, and 20% to 25% rests with the top ten. The source material was peripheral blood. The receptors come from a man aged 60-69 years with active or convalescent COVID-19.

The chain is built from TRBV5-5 and TRBJ2-5; D gene uncertain. Germline loops: CDR1 SGHKS, CDR2 YYEKEE (reference sequence). The V and J ends lost 0 bases and 5 bases respectively, with 11 bases between them. The CDR3 has 14 residues. CDR3 sequence: CASSLEVVVETQYF. The CDR3 DNA is TGTGCCAGCAGCTTGGAAGTAGTAGTGGAGACCCAGTACTTC.

V usage is TRBV4-2 and J usage is TRBJ2-3, with a weak D call TRBD1 (5 bases). The CDR3 is 16 amino acids. Per the germline V gene, CDR1 is LGHNA and CDR2 is YNFKEQ. The V end lost 0 bases, the J end lost 0 bases, and 10 bases lay between the germline ends. CDR3 sequence: CASSQEGRPSTDTQYF. CDR3 sequence (DNA): TGTGCCAGCAGCCAAGAGGGGCGGCCTAGCACAGATACGCAGTATTTT.

The rearrangement uses TRBV5-1 and TRBJ2-5; 8 bases fit TRBD2. The J segment lost 0 bases and the V segment lost 2 bases, leaving 6 bases of the junction unmatched. This CDR3 spans 16 amino acids. Germline values: CDR1 SGHRS, CDR2 YFSETQ. The CDR3 DNA reads as TGCGCCAGCAGCTTCGGGGGGGCCAGACACCAAGAGACCCAGTACTTC. This codes for CASSFGGARHQETQYF.

This clone was detected once. In the same sample, other DNA sequences code for this CDR3. This sequence joins TRBV2 and TRBJ1-2, with D tentatively TRBD1 (5 bases). The V end lost 5 bases, the J end lost 8 bases, and 9 bases lay between the germline ends. From germline, CDR1 is SNHLY and CDR2 FYNNEI. The CDR3 spans 11 residues. CDR3 sequence (DNA): TGTGCCAGCAGTCCCAGGGTCGGCTACACCTTC. Translated, it gives CASSPRVGYTF.

V usage is TRBV5-4 and J usage is TRBJ1-1; 10 bases match TRBD1. Germline V gene data show CDR1 as SGHNT and CDR2 as YYREEE (reference sequence). The CDR3 is 16 amino acids. Germline trimming cut 4 bases from V and 6 bases from J; bases unmatched to any gene: 12. The CDR3 protein is CASSPGTGVGVAEAFF. The CDR3, as DNA: TGTGCCAGCAGCCCCGGGACAGGGGTGGGTGTAGCTGAAGCTTTCTTT.